The next 18 T cell receptor beta chains were all read from a single sample in a study of OX40 agonist ivuxolimab in advanced cancers. Sequencing was performed with immunoSEQ multiplex PCR; in TCRdb, only in-frame clones are kept and a portion is missing. The sample consists of fewer than 90,000 clones, roughly 85% of them appearing once. The source was CD4+ or CD8+ T cells sorted from blood, collected in a trial of the OX40 agonist ivuxolimab. The receptors were gathered from an adult with an advanced solid tumor such as melanoma, head and neck, liver or kidney cancer.

The V call is TRBV5-5, the J call TRBJ1-1; 9 nucleotides align to TRBD1. The ends lost 4 bases at V and 1 base at J; junction bases unmatched: 2. Germline V gives CDR1 SGHKS, CDR2 YYEKEE (reference sequence). The length of the CDR3 is 14 residues. In nucleotides, the CDR3 is TGTGCCAGCAGCCGACAGGGGGGGAACACTGAAGCTTTCTTT. Translated: CASSRQGGNTEAFF.

Note on this clone: In the same sample, other DNA sequences code for this CDR3. The chain recombines TRBV11-2 with TRBJ2-1, with D uncertain. The germline V gene encodes CDR1 SGHAT and CDR2 FQNNGV. Trimming took 4 bases from V and 0 from J, leaving 13 bases between them. The CDR3 totals 16 residues. The CDR3 is CASSSGAESSYNEQFF. The CDR3 coding sequence is TGTGCCAGCAGCTCAGGAGCAGAGAGCTCCTACAATGAGCAGTTCTTC. The full variable domain, in which reference TRBV11-2 and TRBJ2-1 provide the parts outside the CDR3, is EAGVAQSPRYKIIEKRQSVAFWCNPISGHATLYWYQQILGQGPKLLIQFQNNGVVDDSQLPKDRFSAERLKGVDSTLKIQPAKLEDSAVYLCASSSGAESSYNEQFFGPGTRLTVL.

The genes are TRBV9 and TRBJ2-2, with TRBD1 matching 9 bases. Germline V gene data show CDR1 as SGDLS and CDR2 as YYNGEE. The ends lost 3 bases at V and 6 bases at J; junction bases unmatched: 3. There are 14 residues in the CDR3. CDR3 protein: CASSATGGSGELFF. The DNA for the CDR3 is TGTGCCAGCAGCGCGACAGGGGGTTCCGGGGAGCTGTTTTTT.

The V gene is TRBV7-2, the J gene TRBJ2-1; 13 bases line up with TRBD2. This CDR3 is built from 15 residues. Per germline, CDR1 SGHTA and CDR2 FQGNSA. V dropped 3 bases and J dropped 7; count of bases not matched to a gene: 3. CDR3 residues: CASSFRTSGSNEQFF. The CDR3 DNA reads as TGTGCCAGCAGCTTTCGGACTAGCGGGAGTAATGAGCAGTTCTTC.

The rearrangement uses TRBV30 and TRBJ2-5; D is undetermined. The V gene lost 4 bases and the J gene lost 2 bases, with 5 bases spanning the gap. CDR3 length: 11 residues. CDR1 is GTSNPN, CDR2 SVGIG, per germline (reference sequence). DNA of the CDR3: TGTGCCTGGACGGAACAAGAGACCCAGTACTTC. This encodes CAWTEQETQYF.

The rearrangement uses TRBV19 and TRBJ2-1; tentatively, D is TRBD1 or TRBD2 (5 bases each). Trimming removed 5 bases from V and 15 bases from J, with 14 bases in between. In germline, CDR1 is LNHDA, CDR2 SQIVND (reference sequence). This CDR3 has 11 amino acids. The CDR3 DNA reads as TGTGCCAGTAGTGACGGGGCTGTGTGGTTCTTC. This sequence encodes CASSDGAVWFF.

V usage is TRBV7-3 and J usage is TRBJ2-1; 8 bases map to TRBD2. Looked up from germline, CDR1 is SGHTA and CDR2 is FQGTGA. Unmatched junction bases numbered 15, after V lost 5 bases and J lost 0 bases. The CDR3 runs 19 residues. The CDR3 loop is CASSASSGGSLSSYNEQFF. Written as DNA, the CDR3 is TGTGCCAGCAGCGCGTCCAGCGGGGGCTCGCTAAGCTCCTACAATGAGCAGTTCTTC. The full variable domain, completed using reference TRBV7-3 and TRBJ2-1, is GAGVSQTPSNKVTEKGKYVELRCDPISGHTALYWYRQSLGQGPEFLIYFQGTGAADDSGLPNDRFFAVRPEGSVSTLKIQRTERGDSAVYLCASSASSGGSLSSYNEQFFGPGTRLTVL.

The chain employs TRBV4-1 and TRBJ2-4, with 8 bases that match TRBD2. Germline lookup yields CDR1 MGHRA and CDR2 YSYEKL. CDR3 size: 20 residues. With V trimmed by 1 base and J by 0 bases, 14 bases remained unmatched. CDR3: CASSQGPLAEGAVAKNIQYF. In nucleotides, the CDR3 is TGCGCCAGCAGCCAAGGGCCACTAGCGGAAGGGGCTGTAGCCAAAAACATTCAGTACTTC.

This clone was detected ten times or more. The CDR3 DNA reads as TGTGCCAGCAGCTCCACTTTATGGGGGTTTTTCTATGGCTACACCTTC. This gives the protein CASSSTLWGFFYGYTF. This chain links TRBV7-9 with TRBJ1-2; D is possibly TRBD1 (5 bases). This CDR3 has 16 residues. The V end lost 4 bases, the J end lost 4 bases, and 19 bases lay between the germline ends. The germline V gene has CDR1 SEHNR and CDR2 FQNEAQ (reference sequence).

The V gene is TRBV2, the J gene TRBJ1-4; D is perhaps TRBD1 (5 bases). Per the germline V gene, CDR1 is SNHLY and CDR2 is FYNNEI. Trimming removed 6 bases at V and 3 bases at J, with 14 bases between. CDR3 size: 15 residues. DNA of the CDR3: TGTGCCAGCAGCCACCGGGGGAGCTCTAATGAAAAACTGTTTTTT. Its protein product is CASSHRGSSNEKLFF.

The chain combines TRBV6-1 with TRBJ2-1; no firm D call. V dropped 6 bases and J dropped 5 bases, with 8 bases sitting between them. The CDR3 contains 12 residues. Germline CDR1 is MNHNS and CDR2 is SASEGT. This CDR3 is CASSSRNNEQFF. The CDR3 DNA sequence: TGTGCCAGCAGCTCTCGTAACAATGAGCAGTTCTTC.

The J gene is TRBJ2-7, the V gene TRBV7-2; possible D gene TRBD2, 5 bases. The CDR3 is 13 residues long. V was cut by 3 bases and J by 4 bases, with 10 bases left in between. The V gene's germline CDR1 is SGHTA and CDR2 FQGNSA. The chain's CDR3 is CASSFSSGYEQYF. The CDR3 nucleotides read TGTGCCAGCAGCTTCTCAAGCGGTTACGAGCAGTACTTC.

The rearrangement uses TRBV6-5 and TRBJ1-6; maybe TRBD1 (5 bases). V was trimmed by 4 bases and J by 3 bases, leaving 7 bases between them. Germline V gene data show CDR1 as MNHEY and CDR2 as SVGAGI. This CDR3 comprises 14 residues. CDR3 sequence: CASSLQGYNSPLHF. The CDR3 nucleotides are TGTGCCAGCAGTTTGCAGGGCTATAATTCACCCCTCCACTTT.

The chain combines TRBV7-9 with TRBJ2-5; D gene ambiguous. The better agreement between TRBJ2-7 and the DNA end casts doubt on the J call. The CDR3 has 12 amino acids. CDR1 SEHNR and CDR2 FQNEAQ come from the germline V gene (reference sequence). The CDR3 bases are TGTGCCAGCAGACAAGACGACTACGAGCAGTACTTC. Translated: CASRQDDYEQYF.

V is TRBV28 and J is TRBJ1-1; D gene ambiguous. Germline assignment: CDR1 MDHEN and CDR2 SYDVKM. This CDR3 spans 14 amino acids. V was shortened by 3 bases and J by 1 base, with 9 bases between the two germline ends. In nucleotides, the CDR3 is TGTGCCAGCAGTTTCGGGCCGCAGAACACTGAAGCTTTCTTT. Residues: CASSFGPQNTEAFF. Variable domain in full (rest from reference TRBV28 and TRBJ1-1): DVKVTQSSRYLVKRTGEKVFLECVQDMDHENMFWYRQDPGLGLRLIYFSYDVKMKEKGDIPEGYSVSREKKERFSLILESASTNQTSMYLCASSFGPQNTEAFFGQGTRLTVV.

V is TRBV5-1 and J is TRBJ1-3, with TRBD1 matching over 10 bases. The CDR3 extends over 19 amino acids. Germline V gene sequence: CDR1 SGHRS, CDR2 YFSETQ. V lost 3 bases to trimming and J lost 0 bases; unmatched junction nucleotides: 12. CDR3 loop: CASSYSPGQGFLSGNTIYF. Written as DNA, the CDR3 is TGCGCCAGCAGCTACTCGCCGGGACAGGGGTTTCTCTCTGGAAACACCATATATTTT.

This clone was recorded once. The chain links TRBV6-5 to TRBJ1-2; D possibly corresponds to TRBD1 (6 bases). CDR3 length: 13 residues. Germline V CDR1 and CDR2: MNHEY, SVGAGI. The ends were cut back, 6 bases at V and 5 bases at J, with 13 bases in the middle. CDR3 coding DNA: TGTGCCAGCAGACCCCTAGGGGGTTATGGCTACACCTTC. This translates into CASRPLGGYGYTF.

The chain employs TRBV7-2 and TRBJ1-1; a possible D gene is TRBD1 (5 bases). V shed 10 bases and J shed 3 bases, with 15 bases lying between them. Looked up from germline, CDR1 is SGHTA and CDR2 is FQGNSA. This CDR3 region has 13 residues. Here the CDR3 DNA reads TGTGCCATCAGTGACAGTAGGGACACTGAAGCTTTCTTT. Amino acids: CAISDSRDTEAFF.